Listed below are T cell receptor beta chains from one sample, sequenced in a study of blood T cell repertoires in COVID-19. Repertoires were generated with immunoSEQ multiplex PCR, while TCRdb's copy carries only in-frame clones and drops some. This sample has 250,000 to 350,000 clones, with 70% to 90% found just once. The sequencing input was peripheral blood. All receptors derive from a human donor with COVID-19, enrolled during active disease. The donor label of this sample is uncertain. CDR3s include the opening cysteine and the closing phenylalanine or tryptophan. Fields, in order: J gene, D gene, V gene, clone size, CDR3 protein, CDR3 DNA. D genes are given only for firm matches. The size of a clone is reported for some rows only, either as once, few or many, or as a class for expanded clones.

TRBJ1-1 | TRBD1 | TRBV7-2 | few | CASSLDAQGVMNTEAFF | TGTGCCAGCAGCTTAGACGCCCAGGGGGTTATGAACACTGAAGCTTTCTTT
TRBJ1-1 | . | TRBV7-6 | . | CASSPRAVNTEAFF | TGTGCCAGCAGCCCCAGGGCTGTTAACACTGAAGCTTTCTTT
TRBJ1-2 | TRBD1 | TRBV5-1 | . | CASSRNPGQGETRDGYTF | TGCGCCAGCAGCAGAAATCCGGGACAGGGCGAAACGCGTGATGGCTACACCTTC
TRBJ1-5 | TRBD1 | TRBV7-9 | . | CASSLDGQGARNQPQHF | TGTGCCAGCAGCTTAGATGGCCAGGGGGCGCGAAATCAGCCCCAGCATTTT
TRBJ2-7 | TRBD1 | TRBV18 | . | CASSPGQTYEQYF | TGTGCCAGCTCACCGGGACAGACCTACGAGCAGTACTTC
TRBJ2-7 | . | TRBV5-1 | . | CASSGQPSGGEQYF | TGCGCCAGCAGTGGGCAGCCCTCAGGAGGAGAGCAGTACTTC
TRBJ2-7 | TRBD1 | TRBV3-1/TRBV3-2 | . | CASSRTGGSYEQYF | TGTGCCAGCAGCCGGACAGGGGGATCCTACGAGCAGTACTTC
TRBJ1-2 | TRBD1 | TRBV6-5 | . | CASSSDRPTEGYTF | TGTGCCAGCAGTTCGGACAGGCCGACCGAAGGCTACACCTTC
TRBJ2-2 | TRBD1 | TRBV4-3 | . | CASSQVPQGVTGELFF | TGCGCCAGCAGCCAAGTTCCACAGGGGGTCACCGGGGAGCTGTTTTTT
TRBJ1-6 | . | TRBV19 | . | CASSAGPTNSPLHF | TGTGCCAGTAGTGCGGGACCGACTAATTCACCCCTCCACTTT
TRBJ2-1 | . | TRBV5-1 | once | CASSLRGGLSYNEQFF | TGCGCCAGCAGCTTGCGCGGGGGCCTCTCCTACAATGAGCAGTTCTTC
TRBJ2-2 | . | TRBV7-3 | . | CASSLRIGQSTGELFF | TGTGCCAGCAGCTTAAGGATAGGACAGTCCACCGGGGAGCTGTTTTTT
TRBJ2-1 | . | TRBV11-2 | . | CASSFGSPIYNEQFF | TGTGCCAGCAGCTTCGGGTCACCGATTTACAATGAGCAGTTCTTC
TRBJ2-2 | TRBD1 | TRBV25-1 | . | CASSTGQGGRELFF | TGTGCCAGCAGTACCGGACAGGGCGGTAGGGAGCTGTTTTTT
TRBJ2-3 | . | TRBV5-5 | . | CAIHRALYTQYF | TGTGCCATCCACAGGGCGCTCTATACGCAGTATTTT
TRBJ2-2 | . | TRBV5-1 | . | CASSLGQFTGELFF | TGCGCCAGCAGCTTGGGGCAGTTCACCGGGGAGCTGTTTTTT
TRBJ1-2 | . | TRBV7-2 | . | CASSLEGGQGGYTF | TGTGCCAGCAGCTTAGAAGGGGGACAAGGAGGCTACACCTTC
TRBJ1-5 | . | TRBV5-6 | . | CASSLTGSGSNQPQHF | TGTGCCAGCAGCTTGACGGGGTCCGGGAGCAATCAGCCCCAGCATTTT
TRBJ2-1 | TRBD2 | TRBV9 | . | CASGPRLAGSTNEQFF | TGTGCCAGCGGCCCCAGACTAGCGGGGTCGACAAATGAGCAGTTCTTC
TRBJ2-2 | TRBD1 | TRBV7-8 | few | CASSSLSGTGNTGELFF | TGTGCCAGCAGCTCCCTTTCCGGGACAGGAAACACCGGGGAGCTGTTTTTT
TRBJ2-7 | TRBD2 | TRBV15 | . | CATSRVRGLAGGPSSYEQYF | TGTGCCACCAGCAGAGTAAGGGGACTAGCGGGAGGGCCCAGCTCCTACGAGCAGTACTTC
TRBJ1-2 | . | TRBV28 | . | CASNPPGTHPLYGYTF | TGTGCCAGCAATCCTCCCGGGACACACCCTCTCTATGGCTACACCTTC
TRBJ1-4 | TRBD1 | TRBV3-1/TRBV3-2 | . | CASSRQGGEKLFF | TGTGCCAGCAGCCGACAGGGTGGTGAAAAACTGTTTTTT
TRBJ1-1 | . | TRBV5-6 | . | CASSLDPAGVMNTEAFF | TGTGCCAGCAGCTTGGATCCGGCAGGGGTTATGAACACTGAAGCTTTCTTT
TRBJ2-1 | TRBD1 | TRBV7-2 | few | CASSFRTGQVDEQFF | TGTGCCAGCAGCTTCCGGACAGGGCAGGTAGATGAGCAGTTCTTC
TRBJ1-5 | TRBD1 | TRBV7-8 | . | CASSVTRDRVGQPQHF | TGTGCCAGCAGCGTTACCCGGGACAGGGTTGGTCAGCCCCAGCATTTT
TRBJ1-4 | . | TRBV30 | few | CAWSGPDSATNEKLFF | TGTGCCTGGAGTGGGCCGGACAGCGCAACTAATGAAAAACTGTTTTTT
TRBJ1-3 | . | TRBV9 | . | CASSVVGSGNTIYF | TGTGCCAGCAGCGTAGTCGGCTCTGGAAACACCATATATTTT
TRBJ1-1 | TRBD1 | TRBV7-6 | . | CASSLGQVMNTEAFF | TGTGCCAGCAGCTTGGGACAGGTTATGAACACTGAAGCTTTCTTT
TRBJ1-1 | . | TRBV28 | . | CASSLIGQSGNTEAFF | TGTGCCAGCAGTTTGATAGGTCAGTCGGGGAACACTGAAGCTTTCTTT
TRBJ2-3 | . | TRBV6-5 | . | CASSYTPDTHTQYF | TGTGCCAGCAGTTACACCCCTGACACCCATACGCAGTATTTT
TRBJ2-3 | TRBD2 | TRBV6-6 | . | CASNTGGVTDTQYF | TGTGCCAGCAACACGGGAGGGGTCACAGATACGCAGTATTTT
TRBJ2-3 | TRBD2 | TRBV29-1 | . | CSVRGGTSGGDTQYF | TGCAGCGTTCGGGGGGGGACTAGCGGTGGAGATACGCAGTATTTT
TRBJ2-1 | TRBD2 | TRBV3-1/TRBV3-2 | . | CASSPPSGRRYEQFF | TGTGCCAGCAGCCCACCTAGCGGGAGACGGTATGAGCAGTTCTTC
TRBJ1-1 | . | TRBV6-5 | . | CASSYGAANTEAFF | TGTGCCAGCAGTTATGGGGCGGCGAACACTGAAGCTTTCTTT
TRBJ2-5 | . | TRBV19 | few | CASSEVGGQETQYF | TGTGCCAGTAGTGAGGTAGGGGGTCAAGAGACCCAGTACTTC
TRBJ1-4 | TRBD1 | TRBV24-1 | . | CATSDSGGSNEKLFF | TGTGCCACCAGTGATTCAGGGGGCAGTAATGAAAAACTGTTTTTT
TRBJ1-6 | TRBD1 | TRBV6-5 | . | CASRGDRDNSPLHF | TGTGCCAGCAGAGGGGACAGAGATAATTCACCCCTCCACTTT
TRBJ1-6 | TRBD1 | TRBV10-3 | . | CAISAGWGTENSPLHF | TGTGCCATCAGTGCAGGGTGGGGGACAGAGAATTCACCCCTCCACTTT
TRBJ2-1 | . | TRBV7-6 | few | CASSPRNGRSYNEQFF | TGTGCCAGCAGCCCGAGGAACGGGAGATCCTACAATGAGCAGTTCTTC
TRBJ1-2 | TRBD1 | TRBV25-1 | few | CASSESQGVYGYTF | TGTGCCAGCAGTGAATCACAGGGGGTCTATGGCTACACCTTC
TRBJ1-1 | . | TRBV9 | . | CASSQQGLNTEAFF | TGTGCCAGCAGCCAACAGGGCTTGAACACTGAAGCTTTCTTT
TRBJ2-3 | TRBD2 | TRBV5-1 | . | CASSLEVAGPTDTQYF | TGCGCCAGCAGCTTGGAGGTAGCGGGACCGACAGATACGCAGTATTTT
TRBJ2-2 | . | TRBV6-5 | . | CATLYYPNTGELFF | TGTGCCACCCTATACTACCCGAACACCGGGGAGCTGTTTTTT
TRBJ2-3 | . | TRBV28 | . | CASSSRLNPDTQYF | TGTGCCAGCAGTTCCCGACTCAACCCCGATACGCAGTATTTT
TRBJ1-1 | . | TRBV14 | . | CASSQGGWGPEAFF | TGTGCCAGCAGCCAAGGGGGGTGGGGGCCTGAAGCTTTCTTT
TRBJ1-5 | . | TRBV12-3/TRBV12-4 | . | CASSLLSNQPQHF | TGTGCCAGCAGTTTACTCAGCAATCAGCCCCAGCATTTT
TRBJ2-7 | . | TRBV6-5 | . | CASSSGRVGEQYF | TGTGCCAGCAGTTCTGGCAGGGTTGGCGAGCAGTACTTC
TRBJ2-5 | TRBD2 | TRBV5-1 | . | CASSLVGWTSGPNDAETQYF | TGCGCCAGCAGCTTGGTCGGGTGGACTAGCGGGCCAAACGACGCGGAGACCCAGTACTTC
TRBJ2-1 | . | TRBV29-1 | . | CSVRTSRATEQFF | TGCAGCGTTCGAACTAGTAGGGCTACGGAGCAGTTCTTC
TRBJ1-2 | TRBD1 | TRBV3-1/TRBV3-2 | . | CASSQDQSGGRGYTF | TGTGCCAGCAGCCAAGATCAGTCAGGGGGCCGCGGCTACACCTTC
TRBJ1-1 | . | TRBV4-3 | few | CASSLARGPLDEAFF | TGCGCCAGCAGCCTGGCGCGAGGGCCGCTAGATGAAGCTTTCTTT
TRBJ2-7 | TRBD2 | TRBV5-1 | . | CASSLPTGLAGGGYEQYF | TGCGCCAGCAGCTTGCCCACCGGACTAGCGGGAGGGGGCTACGAGCAGTACTTC
TRBJ1-6 | . | TRBV5-1 | . | CASSARDNNSPLHF | TGCGCCAGCAGCGCCCGGGACAATAATTCACCCCTCCACTTT